This TCR beta chain was captured by sequencing in a study of T cell changes during pregnancy in multiple sclerosis. Here immunoSEQ multiplex PCR was the method, and the copy in TCRdb shows in-frame clones only, minus some. The sample records roughly 60,000 clones, 92% being singletons. Trimming cost V 4 bases and J 2 bases; bases outside gene matches: 7. The germline V gene has CDR1 SNHLY and CDR2 FYNNEI. The CDR3 totals 15 residues. This chain connects TRBV2 to TRBJ1-1; 7 positions agree with TRBD1. The source is a female donor with multiple sclerosis, enrolled in a pregnancy study. Sequenced here: peripheral blood, sampled in the second trimester of pregnancy. The CDR3 bases are TGTGCCAGCAGTGGCGGACAGGCTCATAACACTGAAGCTTTCTTT. Amino acids: CASSGGQAHNTEAFF. The full variable domain, with the rest looked up from reference TRBV2 and TRBJ1-1, is EPEVTQTPSHQVTQMGQEVILRCVPISNHLYFYWYRQILGQKVEFLVSFYNNEISEKSEIFDDQFSVERPDGSNFTLKIRSTKLEDSAMYFCASSGGQAHNTEAFFGQGTRLTVV.